Ten or more counts support the clone carrying this T cell receptor beta chain. The antigen remains unidentified. This record comes from a study of T cells after yellow fever vaccination. Overall study: Low-cell-number fractions were prepared with SMART-Seq v4 Ultra Low Input.

Study outcomes and limitations: Peaking on day 5 versus 15, the secondary response was faster but weaker. Repertoires sorted by FACS could include abundant clonotypes that are contaminants from the bulk population.

The CDR3 runs to 17 residues. CDR1 MNHEY and CDR2 SVGEGT come from the germline V gene. V lost 7 bases to trimming and J lost 5 bases, with 26 bases between them. As TCR cDNA was made by 5'RACE template switching, a universal primer site and UMIs were added. TCRdb reprocessed the 5' RACE reads via MiXCR and lists one record per CDR3 protein. The data contain approximately 510,000 distinct CDR3 sequences, 21% of them singletons. The material sequenced was PBMCs, taken approximately 20 days after the first yellow fever vaccination. The receptor comes from a man aged 18-30 years who received the YFV17D yellow fever vaccine. The rearrangement joins TRBV6-2 or TRBV6-3 to TRBJ1-2, with D possibly TRBD1 on 6 matching bases. The DNA of the CDR3 is TGTGCCAGCAACGACCAGCGGGACACCCTTAAGGGGTATGGCTACACCTTC. Protein product: CASNDQRDTLKGYGYTF.